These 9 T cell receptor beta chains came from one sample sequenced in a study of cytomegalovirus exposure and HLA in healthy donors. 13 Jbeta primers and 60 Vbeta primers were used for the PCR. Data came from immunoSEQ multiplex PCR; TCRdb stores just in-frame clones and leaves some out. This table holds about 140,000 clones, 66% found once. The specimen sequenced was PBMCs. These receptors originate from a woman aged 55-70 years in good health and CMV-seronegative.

The CDR3 region has the DNA TGTGCCAGCAGCACCAGCGAGCGGGGGCGCACAGATACGCAGTATTTT. Residues: CASSTSERGRTDTQYF. The rearrangement joins TRBV7-8 to TRBJ2-3, with 8 bases matching TRBD2. The CDR3 is made up of 16 amino acids. Germline V gene lookup returns CDR1 SGHVS and CDR2 FQNEAQ. V dropped 5 bases and J dropped 1; count of bases not matched to a gene: 8.

The CDR3 DNA sequence: TGCGCCAGCAGCCAGGACTCAGTACAGGGGCAGTTCTTC. Amino acid sequence: CASSQDSVQGQFF. This sequence joins TRBV5-1 and TRBJ2-1; D possibly corresponds to TRBD1 (6 bases). Germline loops: CDR1 SGHRS, CDR2 YFSETQ. V was clipped by 4 bases and J by 12 bases, with 17 bases between them. CDR3 length: 13 residues.

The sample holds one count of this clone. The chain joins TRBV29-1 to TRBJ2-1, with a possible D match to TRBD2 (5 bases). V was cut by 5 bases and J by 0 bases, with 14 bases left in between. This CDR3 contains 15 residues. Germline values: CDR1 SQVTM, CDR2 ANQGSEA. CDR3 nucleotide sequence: TGCAGCGTTAGCGACGGACTCGGCTCCTACAATGAGCAGTTCTTC. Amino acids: CSVSDGLGSYNEQFF.

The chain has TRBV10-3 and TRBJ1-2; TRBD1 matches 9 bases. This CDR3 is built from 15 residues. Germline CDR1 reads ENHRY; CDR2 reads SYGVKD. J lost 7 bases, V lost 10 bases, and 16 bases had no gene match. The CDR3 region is CATRLTGGGLGGYTF. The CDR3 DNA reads TGTGCCACCCGCCTCACAGGGGGCGGTCTTGGTGGCTACACCTTC.

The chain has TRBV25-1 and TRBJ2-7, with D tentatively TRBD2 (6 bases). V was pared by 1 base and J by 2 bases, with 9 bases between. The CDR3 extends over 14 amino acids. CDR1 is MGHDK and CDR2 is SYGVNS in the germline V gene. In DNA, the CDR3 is TGTGCCAGCAGTGAATGGGGGGAAACCTACGAGCAGTACTTC. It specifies CASSEWGETYEQYF.

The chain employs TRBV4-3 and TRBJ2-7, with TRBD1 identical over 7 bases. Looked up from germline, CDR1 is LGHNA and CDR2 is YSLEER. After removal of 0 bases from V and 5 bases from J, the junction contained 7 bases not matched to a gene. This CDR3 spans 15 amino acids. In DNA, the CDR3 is TGCGCCAGCAGCCAAGAAGCACAGGGGACCCACGAGCAGTACTTC. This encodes CASSQEAQGTHEQYF.

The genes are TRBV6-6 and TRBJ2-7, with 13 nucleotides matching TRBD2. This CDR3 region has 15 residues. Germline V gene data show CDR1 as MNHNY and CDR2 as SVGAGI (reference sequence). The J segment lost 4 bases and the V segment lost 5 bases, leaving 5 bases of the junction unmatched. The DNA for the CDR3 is TGTGCCAGCAGTGCCGGACTAGCGGGAGCTTACGAGCAGTACTTC. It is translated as CASSAGLAGAYEQYF.

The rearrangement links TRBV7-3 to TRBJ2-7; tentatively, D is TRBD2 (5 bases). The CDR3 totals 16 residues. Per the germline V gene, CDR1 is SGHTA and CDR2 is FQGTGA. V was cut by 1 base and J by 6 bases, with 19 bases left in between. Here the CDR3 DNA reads TGTGCCAGCAGCTTAAAGGAGATTGGGCTAGCCCGCGAGCAGTACTTC. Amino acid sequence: CASSLKEIGLAREQYF.

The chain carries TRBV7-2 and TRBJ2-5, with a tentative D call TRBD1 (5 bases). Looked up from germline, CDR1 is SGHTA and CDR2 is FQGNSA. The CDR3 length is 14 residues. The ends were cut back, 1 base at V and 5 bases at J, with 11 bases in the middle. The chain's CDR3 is CASSLDMGQETQYF. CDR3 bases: TGTGCCAGCAGCTTAGATATGGGGCAGGAGACCCAGTACTTC. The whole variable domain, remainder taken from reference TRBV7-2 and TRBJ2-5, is GAGVSQSPSNKVTEKGKDVELRCDPISGHTALYWYRQSLGQGLEFLIYFQGNSAPDKSGLPSDRFSAERTGGSVSTLTIQRTQQEDSAVYLCASSLDMGQETQYFGPGTRLLVL.